These 30 T cell receptor beta chains were sequenced from one sample in a study of blood T cells in healthy people across ages. PCR was performed a second time for about 6 to 12 cycles using a sample-barcoded 5' primer and a J-beta primer mix. Each CDR3 protein is one row after TCRdb ran MiXCR on the 5' RACE reads. The top ten hold under 30% of the sample, which has around 2 million distinct CDR3 sequences, roughly two fifths seen once. The specimen sequenced was blood. The receptor set was obtained from a human donor in good health.

This clonotype was detected a few times. The J gene is TRBJ1-1, the V gene TRBV4-3; the D gene is possibly TRBD1 (6 bases). The CDR3 has 15 residues. Trimming removed 0 bases from V and 5 bases from J, with 13 bases in between. Germline V gives CDR1 LGHNA, CDR2 YSLEER. The CDR3 DNA reads as TGCGCCAGCAGCCAAGATTATCGGACAGCTACTGAAGCTTTCTTT. Its protein product is CASSQDYRTATEAFF.

In this sample, this clonotype turned up a few times. The chain employs TRBV6-5 and TRBJ2-1; a possible D gene is TRBD2 (5 bases). V was shortened by 5 bases and J by 4 bases, with 18 bases between the two germline ends. The CDR3 runs 16 residues. Germline V CDR1 and CDR2: MNHEY, SVGAGI. The CDR3 nucleotides read TGTGCCAGCAGTACACCGCTAGCATCTCATTACAATGAGCAGTTCTTC. Its translation: CASSTPLASHYNEQFF.

This clonotype was recorded a few times. The V gene is TRBV12-5, the J gene TRBJ1-5; tentative D call: TRBD1 (6 bases). The V gene lost 2 bases and the J gene lost 3 bases, with 17 bases spanning the gap. Per germline, CDR1 LGHNT and CDR2 FRNRAP. There are 17 residues in the CDR3. The DNA for the CDR3 is TGTGCTAGTGGTTTGCCTACGACAGGAGGCCTCAATCAGCCCCAGCATTTT. Encoded protein: CASGLPTTGGLNQPQHF.

This chain links TRBV4-3 with TRBJ2-5; weak D call: TRBD2 (5 bases). Trimming left V 1 base short and J 5 bases short, with 11 bases between. Looked up from germline, CDR1 is LGHNA and CDR2 is YSLEER. The length of the CDR3 is 14 residues. The CDR3 DNA reads as TGCGCCAGCAGCCAAGGAGGACCGGGGGAGACCCAGTACTTC. Protein: CASSQGGPGETQYF.

In its sample, this clonotype was seen once. V is TRBV7-9 and J is TRBJ2-3, with 11 bases matching TRBD2. The germline V gene has CDR1 SEHNR and CDR2 FQNEAQ (reference sequence). V trimming: 4 bases; J trimming: 1 base; junction bases outside the gene matches: 10. The CDR3 has 18 amino acids. The CDR3 sequence: CASSSYRLAGKRTDTQYF. Written as DNA, the CDR3 is TGTGCCAGCAGCTCGTATAGACTAGCGGGGAAACGCACAGATACGCAGTATTTT.

The chain employs TRBV5-1 and TRBJ1-2; weak D call: TRBD1 (5 bases). Trimming removed 1 base from V and 8 bases from J, with 12 bases in between. CDR3 size: 13 residues. Per germline, CDR1 SGHRS and CDR2 YFSETQ. The CDR3 sequence: CASSLMSGEGYTF. DNA of the CDR3: TGCGCCAGCAGCTTGATGTCGGGGGAGGGCTACACCTTC.

This clonotype was seen only a few times. The V gene is TRBV7-2, the J gene TRBJ1-5, with TRBD1 identical over 7 bases. The length of the CDR3 is 15 residues. CDR1 and CDR2 from the germline V gene are SGHTA and FQGNSA. With V trimmed by 1 base and J by 4 bases, 4 bases remained unmatched. The CDR3 DNA reads as TGTGCCAGCAGCTTAGTAGGGGACAGAAATCAGCCCCAGCATTTT. It encodes CASSLVGDRNQPQHF.

The CDR3 DNA follows: TGTGCCAGCAACCCGACGGGAAGCGGGGGGTATAAGACGCAGTATTTT. It specifies CASNPTGSGGYKTQYF. The gene calls are TRBV5-6 and TRBJ2-3; TRBD2 aligns across 9 bases. The CDR3 has 16 amino acids. Trimming removed 6 bases from V and 9 bases from J; junction bases left unmatched: 17. Germline V gives CDR1 SGHDT, CDR2 YYEEEE.

This rearrangement joins TRBV5-1 to TRBJ2-1, with TRBD2 as a possible D gene (7 bases). Germline lookup yields CDR1 SGHRS and CDR2 YFSETQ. Between the trimmed V and J ends, which lost 7 bases and 7 bases, there was a span of 15 bases. CDR3 size: 13 residues. The CDR3 reads CASRLGGLNEQFF. The DNA for the CDR3 is TGCGCCAGCCGATTGGGGGGGCTAAATGAGCAGTTCTTC.

The rearrangement links TRBV12-3 or TRBV12-4 to TRBJ2-1; tentative D call: TRBD1 (5 bases). Trimming took 7 bases from V and 9 from J, leaving 10 bases between them. The CDR3 runs 11 residues. The CDR3 protein is CASTQGTEQFF. CDR3 nucleotides: TGTGCCAGCACCCAGGGAACTGAGCAGTTCTTC.

This clonotype came up a few times. The genes are TRBV27 and TRBJ1-2; D unresolved. V was shortened by 0 bases and J by 0 bases, with 14 bases between the two germline ends. CDR1 and CDR2 (germline): MNHEY, SMNVEV (reference sequence). The CDR3 runs to 17 residues. The chain's CDR3 is CASSLSAYPSANYGYTF. The CDR3 DNA reads as TGTGCCAGCAGTTTATCAGCGTACCCGTCAGCTAACTATGGCTACACCTTC.

This CDR3 reads CSVPHRTYEQYF. The CDR3, as DNA: TGCAGTGTACCCCACAGGACCTACGAGCAGTACTTC. This chain joins TRBV20-1 and TRBJ2-7, with D possibly matching TRBD1 (5 bases). The CDR3 consists of 12 residues. Germline CDR1 and CDR2: DFQATT and SNEGSKA (reference sequence). V was trimmed by 7 bases and J by 2 bases, leaving 12 bases between them.

The chain recombines TRBV20-1 with TRBJ1-4; possibly TRBD1 for D (6 bases). The V gene's germline CDR1 is DFQATT and CDR2 SNEGSKA (reference sequence). The CDR3 consists of 13 residues. V lost 1 base, J lost 7 bases, and 10 bases lay in between. For the CDR3, the DNA is TGCAGTGCTAGAGTGGGGGGGCGTGAAAAACTGTTTTTT. Translated, it gives CSARVGGREKLFF.

The V call is TRBV20-1, the J call TRBJ2-4, with a possible D match to TRBD1 (6 bases). Germline loops: CDR1 DFQATT, CDR2 SNEGSKA (reference sequence). V was cut by 6 bases and J by 0 bases, with 12 bases left in between. This CDR3 region has 14 residues. CDR3: CSADRNLAKNIQYF. The CDR3 DNA sequence: TGCAGTGCCGACAGGAACCTAGCCAAAAACATTCAGTACTTC.

This chain uses TRBV2 with TRBJ1-5; no clear D. This CDR3 spans 17 amino acids. The germline CDR1 and CDR2 sequences are SNHLY and FYNNEI. V was trimmed by 3 bases and J by 0 bases, leaving 15 bases between them. The DNA for the CDR3 is TGTGCCAGCAGTGATATGGACCCGGGGTATAGCAATCAGCCCCAGCATTTT. Its protein product is CASSDMDPGYSNQPQHF. The full variable domain, rest sourced from reference TRBV2 and TRBJ1-5, is EPEVTQTPSHQVTQMGQEVILRCVPISNHLYFYWYRQILGQKVEFLVSFYNNEISEKSEIFDDQFSVERPDGSNFTLKIRSTKLEDSAMYFCASSDMDPGYSNQPQHFGDGTRLSIL.

This clonotype was seen a handful of times. This chain links TRBV7-6 with TRBJ1-2, with 12 bases aligning to TRBD1. Germline assignment: CDR1 SGHVS and CDR2 FNYEAQ. This CDR3 comprises 16 residues. V lost 5 bases to trimming and J lost 7 bases; unmatched junction nucleotides: 11. As DNA, the CDR3 is TGTGCCAGCAGCCATGCCCCGGGACAGGGGGCGCGTGGCTACACCTTC. Its protein product is CASSHAPGQGARGYTF.

This chain connects TRBV12-5 to TRBJ1-5; a weak D match, TRBD1 (5 bases). V was clipped by 2 bases and J by 6 bases, with 23 bases between them. Germline V gives CDR1 LGHNT, CDR2 FRNRAP. This CDR3 contains 18 residues. CDR3 loop: CASGLIPQQVGRVQPQHF. CDR3 nucleotides: TGTGCTAGTGGTTTGATCCCTCAACAGGTCGGGCGCGTTCAGCCCCAGCATTTT.

This clonotype was counted between two and nine times. The rearrangement uses TRBV12-3 or TRBV12-4 and TRBJ2-1; TRBD1 is a possible D gene (5 bases). Deletions cut 5 bases from V and 0 bases from J, with 14 bases between. There are 16 residues in the CDR3. CDR3 sequence (DNA): TGTGCCAGCAGTCCGCGGACACCGAGCTCCTACAATGAGCAGTTCTTC. It translates to CASSPRTPSSYNEQFF.

This clonotype was observed a handful of times. The chain uses TRBV7-2 and TRBJ2-1; D is possibly TRBD2 (6 bases). V was pared by 0 bases and J by 5 bases, with 20 bases between. CDR3 length equals 18 residues. CDR1 and CDR2 (germline): SGHTA, FQGNSA. This chain's CDR3 is CASSLAWGVSRVHNEQFF. DNA for the CDR3: TGTGCCAGCAGCTTAGCATGGGGGGTTTCGAGGGTACACAATGAGCAGTTCTTC.

The chain links TRBV6-2 or TRBV6-3 to TRBJ1-5; no definite D call. The CDR3 extends over 16 amino acids. CDR1 MNHEY and CDR2 SVGEGT come from the germline V gene. Deletions cut 5 bases from V and 0 bases from J, with 14 bases between. This CDR3 is CASSPPTEYSNQPQHF. The DNA for the CDR3 is TGTGCCAGCAGTCCCCCTACAGAATATAGCAATCAGCCCCAGCATTTT.

A few counts support this clonotype. The chain links TRBV20-1 to TRBJ2-4, with a tentative D call TRBD2 (6 bases). CDR1 is DFQATT and CDR2 is SNEGSKA in the germline V gene (reference sequence). The CDR3 consists of 14 residues. V was shortened by 3 bases and J by 5 bases, with 14 bases between the two germline ends. The CDR3 here is CSARRDSAENIQYF. In DNA form, the CDR3 reads TGCAGTGCTAGGAGGGACTCCGCCGAAAACATTCAGTACTTC.

This clonotype was seen only once. The junction differs from germline at one of its ends, possibly a read error. The gene calls are TRBV7-9 and TRBJ1-5, with D uncertain. CDR3 length equals 14 residues. Germline V gene data show CDR1 as SEHNR and CDR2 as FQNEAQ (reference sequence). The CDR3 bases are TGTACCAGCAGCCCTAGCGAGGGTCAAGAGACCCAGCATTTT. It specifies CTSSPSEGQETQHF. Complete variable domain (other parts from reference TRBV7-9 and TRBJ1-5): DTGVSQNPRHKITKRGQNVTFRCDPISEHNRLYWYRQTLGQGPEFLTYFQNEAQLEKSRLLSDRFSAERPKGSFSTLEIQRTEQGDSAMYLCTSSPSEGQETQHFGDGTRLSIL.

The chain links TRBV29-1 to TRBJ2-4; D possibly matches TRBD1 or TRBD2 (6 bases each). The tail of the sequence fits TRBJ2-7 better, so the J call may be wrong. Germline lookup yields CDR1 SQVTM and CDR2 ANQGSEA. The CDR3 length is 15 residues. The CDR3 sequence: CSAPRRDTLTYEQYF. Here the CDR3 DNA reads TGCAGCGCTCCGCGGCGGGACACCCTAACCTACGAGCAGTACTTC.

J is TRBJ1-2 and V is TRBV6-6; no clear D gene. The V end lost 0 bases, the J end lost 8 bases, and 10 bases lay between the germline ends. The CDR3 is 13 amino acids. Germline V lookup: CDR1 MNHNY, CDR2 SVGAGI (reference sequence). This CDR3 reads CASSYSPLGGYTF. The CDR3, as DNA: TGTGCCAGCAGTTACTCGCCCCTTGGAGGCTACACCTTC.

J is TRBJ2-3 and V is TRBV20-1, with 8 bases identical to TRBD2. Germline V gene sequence: CDR1 DFQATT, CDR2 SNEGSKA (reference sequence). With 6 bases clipped from V and 4 bases from J, the junction kept 6 bases outside the gene matches. This CDR3 has 13 residues. DNA of the CDR3: TGCAGTGCCACTGCGGGGGGTCCAGATACGCAGTATTTT. As protein: CSATAGGPDTQYF.

The J gene is TRBJ1-1, the V gene TRBV29-1, with D tentatively TRBD1 (5 bases). There are 11 residues in the CDR3. Germline V CDR1 and CDR2: SQVTM, ANQGSEA. CDR3 sequence (DNA): TGCATCACGCGGTTAGGGACCGAAGCTTTCTTT. Protein product: CITRLGTEAFF. The full variable domain, with the rest looked up from reference TRBV29-1 and TRBJ1-1, is SAVISQKPSRDICQRGTSLTIQCQVDSQVTMMFWYRQQPGQSLTLIATANQGSEATYESGFVIDKFPISRPNLTFSTLTVSNMSPEDSSIYLCITRLGTEAFFGQGTRLTVV.

This clonotype was detected only a few times. The chain combines TRBV20-1 with TRBJ2-3, with 12 bases matching TRBD2. The CDR3 sequence is 15 residues long. V shed 5 bases, J shed 3 bases, and the junction held 6 bases outside the gene matches. The germline V gene has CDR1 DFQATT and CDR2 SNEGSKA (reference sequence). The CDR3 region has the DNA TGCAGTGCTCCCAGACTAGCGGGGGAAACAGATACGCAGTATTTT. As protein: CSAPRLAGETDTQYF.

The genes are TRBV4-1 and TRBJ2-4; 12 bases are shared with TRBD2. This CDR3 is 17 amino acids long. CDR1 is MGHRA, CDR2 YSYEKL, per germline. V shed 3 bases and J 0 bases; nucleotides not matched to a gene: 3. The CDR3 loop is CASSQPTSGGAKNIQYF. The CDR3 bases are TGCGCCAGCAGCCAGCCGACTAGCGGGGGAGCCAAAAACATTCAGTACTTC.

This clonotype was seen only a few times. This sequence joins TRBV5-1 and TRBJ1-2; 7 positions match TRBD1. Germline V gene data show CDR1 as SGHRS and CDR2 as YFSETQ. V lost 1 base, J lost 3 bases, and 9 bases stayed unmatched. This CDR3 comprises 16 residues. The CDR3 spells CASSLSWRGRDYGYTF. The CDR3, as DNA: TGCGCCAGCAGCTTGTCCTGGAGGGGGCGAGACTATGGCTACACCTTC. Full variable domain (outside the CDR3, taken from reference TRBV5-1 and TRBJ1-2): KAGVTQTPRYLIKTRGQQVTLSCSPISGHRSVSWYQQTPGQGLQFLFEYFSETQRNKGNFPGRFSGRQFSNSRSEMNVSTLELGDSALYLCASSLSWRGRDYGYTFGSGTRLTVV.

This clonotype has just a few counts. The chain is built from TRBV29-1 and TRBJ2-1; the D is unclear. Germline V gene sequence: CDR1 SQVTM, CDR2 ANQGSEA. CDR3 length equals 13 residues. Trimming took off 6 bases at V and 3 bases at J, with 12 bases between the two ends. The CDR3 region has the DNA TGCAGCGTCGGGCTAGTCAGCTACAATGAGCAGTTCTTC. Its translation is CSVGLVSYNEQFF.